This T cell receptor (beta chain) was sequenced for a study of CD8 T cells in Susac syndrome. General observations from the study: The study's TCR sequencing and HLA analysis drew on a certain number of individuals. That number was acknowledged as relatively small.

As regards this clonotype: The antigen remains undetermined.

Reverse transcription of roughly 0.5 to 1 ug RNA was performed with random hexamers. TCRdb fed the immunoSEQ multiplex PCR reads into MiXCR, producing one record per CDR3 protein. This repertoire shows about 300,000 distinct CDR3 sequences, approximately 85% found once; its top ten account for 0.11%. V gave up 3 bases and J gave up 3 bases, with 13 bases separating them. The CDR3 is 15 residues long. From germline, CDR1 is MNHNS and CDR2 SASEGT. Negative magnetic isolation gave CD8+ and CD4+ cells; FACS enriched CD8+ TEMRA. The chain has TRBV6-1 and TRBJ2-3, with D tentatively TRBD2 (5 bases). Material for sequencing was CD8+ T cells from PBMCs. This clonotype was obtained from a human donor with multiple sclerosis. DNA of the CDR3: TGTGCCAGCAGTGAGTCCCCACTAGGGACAGATACGCAGTATTTT. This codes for CASSESPLGTDTQYF.